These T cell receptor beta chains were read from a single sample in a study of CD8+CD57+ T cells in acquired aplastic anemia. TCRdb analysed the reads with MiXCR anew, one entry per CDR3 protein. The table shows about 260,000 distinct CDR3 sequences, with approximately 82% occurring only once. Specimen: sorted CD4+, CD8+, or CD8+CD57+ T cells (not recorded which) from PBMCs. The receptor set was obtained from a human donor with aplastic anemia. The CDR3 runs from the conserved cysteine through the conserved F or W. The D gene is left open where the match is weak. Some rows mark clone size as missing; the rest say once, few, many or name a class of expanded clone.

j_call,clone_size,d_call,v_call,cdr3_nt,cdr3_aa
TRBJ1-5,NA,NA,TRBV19,TGTGCCAGTAGTATCGACGGTTTCAATCAGCCCCAGCATTTT,CASSIDGFNQPQHF
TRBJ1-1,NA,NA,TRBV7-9,TGTGCCAGCAGCGTAGGACGCGGGGCCACGGTTTTTGAAGCTTTCTTT,CASSVGRGATVFEAFF
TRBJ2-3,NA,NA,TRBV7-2,TGTGCCAGCAGCTTGACACGGGGGGCCGACTATGGCTACTATTTT,CASSLTRGADYGYYF
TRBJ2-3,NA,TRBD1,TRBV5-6,TGTGCCAGCAGCTTCGACAGGTGCAGTGCTAGAGACGGGGACAGGGACACAGATACGCAGTATTTT,CASSFDRCSARDGDRDTDTQYF
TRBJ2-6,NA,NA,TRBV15,TGTGCCAGCAGCATAGCCGGTAGCCAAGGGGCCCACGTCCTGACTTTC,CASSIAGSQGAHVLTF
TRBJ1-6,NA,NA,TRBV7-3,TGTGCCAGCAGCGTAGTCGAGGGGCTCAGTGAAGCTTTCCACTTT,CASSVVEGLSEAFHF
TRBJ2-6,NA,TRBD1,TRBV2,TGTGCCGGTCGGACAGGGGACTCTGGGGCCAACGTCCTGACTTTC,CAGRTGDSGANVLTF
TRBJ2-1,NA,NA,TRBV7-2,TGTGCCAGCAGTATAGCTGGGGGAGCCGACAATGACCAGTTCTTC,CASSIAGGADNDQFF
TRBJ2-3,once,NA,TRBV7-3,TGTGCCAGCAGCTTAGCAGGAGGAGGGCAAGATGAATCTTTT,CASSLAGGGQDESF
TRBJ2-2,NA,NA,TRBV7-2,TGTGCCAGCAGCTTAGCCCGAGCGGCAGGGTCGGCCGGGGAGCTGTTTTTT,CASSLARAAGSAGELFF
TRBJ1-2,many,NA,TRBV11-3,TGTGCCAGCAGCTTAGGCCGGGGCCGACCCTATGGCTACACCTTC,CASSLGRGRPYGYTF
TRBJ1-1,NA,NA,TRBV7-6,TGTGCCAGCAGCTTAGATCCCTATAATTCACCCCTCCACTTCTTT,CASSLDPYNSPLHFF
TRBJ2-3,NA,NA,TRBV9,TGTGCCAGCAGCGTCGAAGGGGACCGTTCGGATACGCAGTATTTT,CASSVEGDRSDTQYF